Listed below are T cell receptor beta chains from one sample, sequenced in a study of blood T cell repertoires in COVID-19. The data were produced by immunoSEQ multiplex PCR, yet TCRdb's version contains in-frame clones alone and is incomplete. The sample yields around 11,000 clones, roughly 83% seen once. The sample consisted of peripheral blood. The receptors derive from a human donor in a cohort sampled during active COVID-19. Each CDR3 is given with its conserved first and last residue. D genes are given only for firm matches. Clone size is not always given. Where it is, it says once, few, many or a class for expanded clones.

V	D	size	J	CDR3	DNA
TRBV5-8	NA	NA	TRBJ2-7	CASSLGVGAGEQYF	TGTGCCAGCAGCTTGGGAGTGGGGGCAGGGGAGCAGTACTTC
TRBV15	NA	NA	TRBJ2-7	CATSREAGTYEQYF	TGTGCCACCAGCAGAGAGGCAGGTACCTACGAGCAGTACTTC
TRBV6-5	TRBD1	few	TRBJ2-7	CASGDRRNEQYF	TGTGCCAGCGGGGACAGGCGCAATGAGCAGTACTTC
TRBV6-4	TRBD1	NA	TRBJ2-2	CASSSQGTGTGELFF	TGTGCCAGCAGCTCACAGGGGACGGGCACCGGGGAGCTGTTTTTT
TRBV27	TRBD1	NA	TRBJ2-5	CASSLRLTGRVGQETQYF	TGTGCCAGCAGTCTACGATTGACAGGGCGGGTCGGGCAAGAGACCCAGTACTTC
TRBV7-2	NA	NA	TRBJ2-1	CASSLSGLQFF	TGTGCCAGCAGCTTATCGGGGTTACAGTTCTTC
TRBV5-1	TRBD2	few	TRBJ2-3	CASSSPLASGRTDTQYF	TGCGCCAGCAGCTCACCTCTCGCTAGCGGGCGCACAGATACGCAGTATTTT
TRBV5-8	TRBD1	NA	TRBJ2-7	CASSLRDRGARAEQYF	TGTGCCAGCAGCCTTAGAGACAGGGGGGCTCGGGCCGAGCAGTACTTC
TRBV29-1	NA	once	TRBJ1-1	CSVDPPAGRGLNTEAFF	TGCAGCGTTGACCCGCCCGCTGGGAGGGGGTTGAACACTGAAGCTTTCTTT
TRBV25-1	TRBD2	once	TRBJ2-4	CASSALAGDRNIQYF	TGTGCCAGCAGTGCGCTAGCGGGAGATAGAAACATTCAGTACTTC
TRBV9	NA	NA	TRBJ1-6	CASSARGGQYNSPLHF	TGTGCCAGCAGCGCCCGGGGGGGGCAGTATAATTCACCCCTCCACTTT
TRBV6-1	TRBD1	NA	TRBJ2-7	CASSEPGQHYEQYF	TGTGCCAGCAGTGAGCCGGGACAGCACTACGAGCAGTACTTC
TRBV30	NA	NA	TRBJ1-1	CAWGLDRNTEAFF	TGTGCCTGGGGGCTAGACAGGAACACTGAAGCTTTCTTT
TRBV7-2	TRBD1	NA	TRBJ2-3	CASSLGQGAGDTQYF	TGTGCCAGCAGCTTAGGACAGGGGGCGGGAGATACGCAGTATTTT
TRBV29-1	NA	NA	TRBJ2-7	CSVQGHRSTYEQYF	TGCAGCGTCCAGGGACACCGGAGTACCTACGAGCAGTACTTC
TRBV6-1	NA	NA	TRBJ2-7	CASSELRGSYEQYF	TGTGCCAGCAGTGAACTCAGGGGCTCCTACGAGCAGTACTTC
TRBV7-6	NA	NA	TRBJ2-2	CASTQAGPTGELFF	TGTGCCAGCACCCAGGCAGGGCCAACCGGGGAGCTGTTTTTT
TRBV29-1	NA	NA	TRBJ1-2	CSVTQGNYGYTF	TGCAGCGTGACCCAGGGAAACTATGGCTACACCTTC
TRBV4-2	NA	once	TRBJ2-7	CASSQGHSYEQYF	TGTGCCAGCAGCCAGGGACACTCCTACGAGCAGTACTTC
TRBV2	NA	NA	TRBJ2-5	CASRGARETQYF	TGTGCCAGCAGGGGAGCCCGAGAGACCCAGTACTTC
TRBV28	NA	NA	TRBJ1-5	CATQGAGVNQPQHF	TGTGCCACCCAAGGGGCAGGGGTTAATCAGCCCCAGCATTTT
TRBV24-1	NA	NA	TRBJ1-2	CATSDLEAHGYTF	TGTGCCACCAGTGATTTGGAAGCTCATGGCTACACCTTC
TRBV3-1/TRBV3-2	TRBD2	NA	TRBJ2-1	CASSEGAGLAGWNEQFF	TGTGCCAGCAGCGAAGGTGCGGGGCTAGCGGGATGGAATGAGCAGTTCTTC
TRBV11-2	TRBD1	NA	TRBJ2-2	CASRPGQGATGELFF	TGTGCCAGCAGGCCGGGACAGGGGGCAACGGGGGAGCTGTTTTTT
TRBV28	NA	NA	TRBJ1-2	CASNTEGGTWGYTF	TGTGCCAGCAACACTGAGGGGGGGACTTGGGGCTACACCTTC
TRBV7-9	TRBD1	NA	TRBJ2-2	CASSPRQGSTGELFF	TGTGCCAGCAGTCCGAGACAGGGATCGACCGGGGAGCTGTTTTTT
TRBV6-5	TRBD1	NA	TRBJ1-5	CASRQGAGQPQHF	TGTGCCAGCAGACAGGGGGCAGGACAGCCCCAGCATTTT
TRBV7-9	NA	NA	TRBJ1-3	CASSLAPSGNTIYF	TGTGCCAGCAGCTTAGCGCCCAGTGGAAACACCATATATTTT
TRBV18	NA	NA	TRBJ2-2	CASSPRYGGQSTGELFF	TGTGCCAGCTCACCACGCTACGGGGGACAGAGCACCGGGGAGCTGTTTTTT
TRBV7-2	NA	NA	TRBJ2-5	CASSTAANSETQYF	TGTGCCAGCAGCACTGCGGCGAATTCAGAGACCCAGTACTTC
TRBV12-3/TRBV12-4	TRBD2	NA	TRBJ2-2	CATASGSAGELFF	TGTGCCACTGCTAGCGGGAGCGCCGGGGAGCTGTTTTTT